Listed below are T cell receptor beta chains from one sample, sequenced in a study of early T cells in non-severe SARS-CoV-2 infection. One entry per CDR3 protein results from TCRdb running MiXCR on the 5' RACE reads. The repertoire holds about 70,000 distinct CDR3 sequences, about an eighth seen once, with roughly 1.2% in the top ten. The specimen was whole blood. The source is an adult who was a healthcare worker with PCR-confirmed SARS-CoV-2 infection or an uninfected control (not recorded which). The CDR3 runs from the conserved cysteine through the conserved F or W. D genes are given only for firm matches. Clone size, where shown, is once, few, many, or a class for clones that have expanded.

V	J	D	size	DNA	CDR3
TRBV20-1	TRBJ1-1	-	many	TGCAGTGCTAGAGATAGCGGCCCTTTCACTGAAGCTTTCTTT	CSARDSGPFTEAFF
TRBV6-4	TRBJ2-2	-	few	TGTGCCAGCAGTGGGAATGCGAACACCGGGGAGCTGTTTTTT	CASSGNANTGELFF
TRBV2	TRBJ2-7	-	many	TGTGCCAGCAGTGCAGGGGATGGTTACGAGCAGTACTTC	CASSAGDGYEQYF
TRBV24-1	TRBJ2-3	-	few	TGTGCCATCGACCGGGACACGCTCGATAATGGTACAGATACGCAGTATTTT	CAIDRDTLDNGTDTQYF
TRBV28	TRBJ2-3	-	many	TGTGCCAGCAGTTTAATCATGGCGGAAGGGACAGATACGCAGTATTTT	CASSLIMAEGTDTQYF
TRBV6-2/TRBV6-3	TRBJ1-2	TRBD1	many	TGTGCCAGCAGTCTACAGGGGAGTTTCGGCTACACCTTC	CASSLQGSFGYTF
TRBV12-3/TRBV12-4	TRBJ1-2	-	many	TGTGCCAGCAGTTTGGAGGGATCGGACTATGGCTACACCTTC	CASSLEGSDYGYTF
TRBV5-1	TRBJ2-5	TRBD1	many	TGCGCCAGCAGCTTGACGGGACAGGCCACCCGGGGAGAGACCCAGTACTTC	CASSLTGQATRGETQYF
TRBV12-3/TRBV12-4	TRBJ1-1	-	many	TGTGCCAGCGTAGGAAGGGGGGGTTGGATGTTGGACACTGAAGCTTTCTTT	CASVGRGGWMLDTEAFF
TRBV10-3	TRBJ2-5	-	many	TGTGCCATCAGTGAGGTTCAAGAGACCCAGTACTTC	CAISEVQETQYF
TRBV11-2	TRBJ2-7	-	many	TGTGCCAGCAGCTTAGGTCTGCGTGAGCAGTACTTC	CASSLGLREQYF
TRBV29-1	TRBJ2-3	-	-	TGCAGCGCGGTCTTTTGGGCGGATACGCAGTATTTT	CSAVFWADTQYF
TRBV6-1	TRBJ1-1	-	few	TGTGCCAGCGGCGACAGCATGAACACTGAAGCTTTCTTT	CASGDSMNTEAFF
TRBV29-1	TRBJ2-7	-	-	TGCAGCGTTGTACCAGGGGACCCCTACGAGCAGTACTTC	CSVVPGDPYEQYF
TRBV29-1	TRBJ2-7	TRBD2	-	TGCAGCGTACTTAGCGGGTGGCTTAACGAGCAGTACTTC	CSVLSGWLNEQYF
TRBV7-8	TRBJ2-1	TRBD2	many	TGTGCCAGCAGCTTATTCTTGGCGGGAGTGGGAAATGAGCAGTTCTTC	CASSLFLAGVGNEQFF
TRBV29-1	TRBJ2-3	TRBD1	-	TGCAGCGTTGAAAGCAGGGGGCCTCCAGATACGCAGTATTTT	CSVESRGPPDTQYF
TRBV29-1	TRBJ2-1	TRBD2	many	TGCAGCACTCAGTGGCGGGGGGACAATGAGCAGTTCTTC	CSTQWRGDNEQFF
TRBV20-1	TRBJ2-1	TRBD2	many	TGCAGTGCAGAGAGCGGGAGCTCCTACAATGAGCAGTTCTTC	CSAESGSSYNEQFF
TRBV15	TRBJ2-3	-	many	TGTGCCACCAGCAGTGGCTCAGGTAGTCTAAAAGATACGCAGTATTTT	CATSSGSGSLKDTQYF
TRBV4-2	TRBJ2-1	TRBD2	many	TGTGCCAGCAGCCCGACTAGCGCCGTAAATGAGCAGTTCTTC	CASSPTSAVNEQFF
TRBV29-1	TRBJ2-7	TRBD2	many	TGCAGCTCCAGCATCAGCGGGAGCTACGAGCAGTACTTC	CSSSISGSYEQYF
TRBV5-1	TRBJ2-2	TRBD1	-	TGCGCCAGCAGCTTGGCCGCAGGGGGTAACACCGGGGAGCTGTTTTTT	CASSLAAGGNTGELFF
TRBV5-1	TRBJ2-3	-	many	TGCGCCAGCAGCTTGTCCGGGACATCCACTAGCACAGATACGCAGTATTTT	CASSLSGTSTSTDTQYF
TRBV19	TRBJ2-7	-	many	TGTGCCAGTAGCAAACCGGGACACGACTACGAGCAGTACTTC	CASSKPGHDYEQYF
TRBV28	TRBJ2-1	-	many	TGTGCCAGCAGCCTCCTTGGGGACAATTACAATGAGCAGTTCTTC	CASSLLGDNYNEQFF
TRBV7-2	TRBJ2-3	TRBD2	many	TGTGCCAGCAGCTTAGTTGGTCTAGCGGGAGCAGATACGCAGTATTTT	CASSLVGLAGADTQYF
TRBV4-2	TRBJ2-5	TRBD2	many	TGTGCCAGCAGCTCCAACCATCGTCTAGCGGGGGAAGAGACCCAGTACTTC	CASSSNHRLAGEETQYF
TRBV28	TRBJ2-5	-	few	TGTGCCAGCAGTTCGACCAAAGAGACCCAGTACTTC	CASSSTKETQYF
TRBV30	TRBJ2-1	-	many	TGTGCCTGGAGTGTACTAAGAGGGAAAGTCGGGCAGTTCTTC	CAWSVLRGKVGQFF
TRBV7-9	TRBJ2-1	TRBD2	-	TGTGCCAGCAGCGCGTCCGGGACTAGCGGGGGGGCCTCCTACAATGAGCAGTTCTTC	CASSASGTSGGASYNEQFF
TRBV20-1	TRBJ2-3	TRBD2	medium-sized	TGCAGTGCTAGCCCATCTACTAGCGGAGGATACACAGATACGCAGTATTTT	CSASPSTSGGYTDTQYF
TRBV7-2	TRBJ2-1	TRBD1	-	TGTGCCAGCAGCGGACGACAGGGGGACAATGAGCAGTTCTTC	CASSGRQGDNEQFF
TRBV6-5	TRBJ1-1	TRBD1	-	TGTGCCAGCGGACGGACAGGGAGGACGAACACTGAAGCTTTCTTT	CASGRTGRTNTEAFF
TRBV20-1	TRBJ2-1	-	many	TGCAGTGCTAATTGGGGGAGCGACTACAATGAGCAGTTCTTC	CSANWGSDYNEQFF
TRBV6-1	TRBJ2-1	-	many	TGTGCCAGCAGTGAGTCAATTTCCAATGAGCAGTTCTTC	CASSESISNEQFF
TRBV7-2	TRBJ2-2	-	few	TGTGCCAGCAGCTTAGGTCGGGGGGCCACCGGGGAGCTGTTTTTT	CASSLGRGATGELFF
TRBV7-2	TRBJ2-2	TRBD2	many	TGTGCCAGCAGCTTAAGTTCGGGAGGGAACACCGGGGAGCTGTTTTTT	CASSLSSGGNTGELFF
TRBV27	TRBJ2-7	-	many	TGTGCCAGCAGTTTATTCAGTGGTACGAATACCCACGAGCAGTACTTC	CASSLFSGTNTHEQYF
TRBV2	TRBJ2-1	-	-	TGTGCCAGCCGAGGACAGTTCTACAATGAGCAGTTCTTC	CASRGQFYNEQFF
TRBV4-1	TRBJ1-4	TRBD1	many	TGCGCCAGCAGCCGGGGACAGGGAAGTAGCGAAAAACTGTTTTTT	CASSRGQGSSEKLFF
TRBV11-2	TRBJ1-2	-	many	TGTGCCAGCAGCTTAGCGGGGTTGGGCTACACCTTC	CASSLAGLGYTF
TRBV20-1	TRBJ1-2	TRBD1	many	TGCAGTGCTAGAGATCGGGGACAGGCCTATGGCTACACCTTC	CSARDRGQAYGYTF
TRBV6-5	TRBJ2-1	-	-	TGTGCCAGCAGTTACGGGCGGGAATGGGAAGATGAGCAGTTCTTC	CASSYGREWEDEQFF
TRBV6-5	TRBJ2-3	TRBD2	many	TGTGCCAGCAGACCCCTTTGGACTAGCGGGGGGGCGGCAGATACGCAGTATTTT	CASRPLWTSGGAADTQYF
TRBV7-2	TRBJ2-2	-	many	TGTGCCAGCAGCTTTTTCCGGGGCTCCCCGGCCGGGGAGCTGTTTTTT	CASSFFRGSPAGELFF
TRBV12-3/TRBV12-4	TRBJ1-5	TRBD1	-	TGTGCCAGCAGACCAACAGGGGTAGACAATCAGCCCCAGCATTTT	CASRPTGVDNQPQHF
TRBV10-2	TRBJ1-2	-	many	TGCGCCAGCAGGGAAGCGCCGGCAGGGCCTTACTATGGCTACACCTTC	CASREAPAGPYYGYTF
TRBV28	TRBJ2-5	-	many	TGTGCCAGCAGCAACTGGGGGGAGACCCAGTACTTC	CASSNWGETQYF
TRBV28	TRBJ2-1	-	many	TGTGCCAGCACCGGACTGTCGAGCTCCTACAATGAGCAGTTCTTC	CASTGLSSSYNEQFF
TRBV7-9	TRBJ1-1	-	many	TGTGCCAGCAGCCCTCCGGCGAACACTGAAGCTTTCTTT	CASSPPANTEAFF
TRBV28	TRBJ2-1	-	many	TGTGCCAGCAGTTTATGGCAGGCCAGTGAGCAGTTCTTC	CASSLWQASEQFF